The 8 T cell receptor beta chains below come from one sample, sequenced in a study of shared clonotypes between healthy human individuals. The method was immunoSEQ multiplex PCR; TCRdb's version includes in-frame clones alone and lacks a portion of them. This sample has millions of clones, with 85% to 95% found just once. Source material: naive CD4+ T cells sorted from blood. Subset in this sample: CD45RA+ positively selected. The receptors stem from a young man in good health.

This clone has only a few counts. The chain uses TRBV10-1 and TRBJ1-4; D is unresolved. Trimming removed 5 bases from V and 3 bases from J, with 7 bases in between. The CDR3 length is 13 residues. Germline CDR1 is WNHNN and CDR2 is SYGVQD (reference sequence). The CDR3: CASSPLPNEKLFF. CDR3 sequence (DNA): TGCGCCAGCAGTCCACTTCCTAATGAAAAACTGTTTTTT.

The chain links TRBV7-8 to TRBJ2-4; D is tentatively TRBD1 or TRBD2 (5 bases each). V dropped 4 bases and J dropped 0 bases, with 7 bases sitting between them. The CDR3 totals 14 residues. CDR1 is SGHVS and CDR2 is FQNEAQ in the germline V gene. CDR3 in amino acids: CASSSGTAKNIQYF. CDR3 in DNA: TGTGCCAGCAGCTCGGGGACAGCCAAAAACATTCAGTACTTC.

This clone has only a few counts. V gene TRBV27 combines with J gene TRBJ1-1; 8 bases agree with TRBD1. J was trimmed by 0 bases and V by 6 bases; bases with no gene match: 3. From germline, CDR1 is MNHEY and CDR2 SMNVEV (reference sequence). This CDR3 is 14 amino acids long. CDR3 sequence (DNA): TGTGCCAGCAGATCGGACAGGGTGAACACTGAAGCTTTCTTT. It translates to CASRSDRVNTEAFF.

The table lists this clone with a count of one. V gene TRBV2 combines with J gene TRBJ2-2, with D perhaps given as TRBD1 or TRBD2 (5 bases each). V was clipped by 7 bases and J by 5 bases, with 14 bases between them. The CDR3 is 14 amino acids. In germline, CDR1 is SNHLY, CDR2 FYNNEI. CDR3 nucleotide sequence: TGTGCCAGCACCTCTTGGGGGAGAACCGGGGAGCTGTTTTTT. This gives the protein CASTSWGRTGELFF. The full variable domain, with the rest looked up from reference TRBV2 and TRBJ2-2, is EPEVTQTPSHQVTQMGQEVILRCVPISNHLYFYWYRQILGQKVEFLVSFYNNEISEKSEIFDDQFSVERPDGSNFTLKIRSTKLEDSAMYFCASTSWGRTGELFFGEGSRLTVL.

The CDR3 DNA reads TGTGCCAGCAGCTCACCCTCGGACCCCTACGAGCAGTACTTC. The encoded protein is CASSSPSDPYEQYF. The chain carries TRBV7-9 and TRBJ2-7, with D uncertain. Deletions cut 4 bases from V and 2 bases from J, with 12 bases between. The CDR3 covers 14 residues. Germline loops: CDR1 SEHNR, CDR2 FQNEAQ (reference sequence).

The chain uses TRBV28 and TRBJ1-2; possible D gene TRBD1, 6 bases. Trimming shortened V by 3 bases and J by 0 bases, and 14 bases separated the two germline ends. CDR1 MDHEN and CDR2 SYDVKM come from the germline V gene. CDR3 size: 16 residues. CDR3 loop: CASSLGQLSTNYGYTF. For the CDR3, the DNA is TGTGCCAGCAGTTTGGGACAACTTTCAACTAACTATGGCTACACCTTC.

This sequence joins TRBV11-2 and TRBJ2-5; the match to TRBD2 covers 8 bases. The junction had 13 bases not matched to a gene; V was cut back by 8 bases and J by 2 bases. There are 16 residues in the CDR3. Germline assignment: CDR1 SGHAT and CDR2 FQNNGV. The CDR3 region is CASSVGRGGRQETQYF. The CDR3 DNA follows: TGTGCCAGCTCGGTCGGACGCGGGGGGCGACAAGAGACCCAGTACTTC.

V usage is TRBV7-8 and J usage is TRBJ1-1; D is undetermined. The V end lost 11 bases, the J end lost 11 bases, and 15 bases lay between the germline ends. CDR1 SGHVS and CDR2 FQNEAQ come from the germline V gene. CDR3 length: 10 residues. The CDR3 sequence is CARRWASAFF. CDR3 bases: TGTGCCCGAAGGTGGGCCTCTGCTTTCTTT. The variable domain in full, with the rest retrieved from reference TRBV7-8 and TRBJ1-1, is GAGVSQSPRYKVAKRGQDVALRCDPISGHVSLFWYQQALGQGPEFLTYFQNEAQLDKSGLPSDRFFAERPEGSVSTLKIQRTQQEDSAVYLCARRWASAFFGQGTRLTVV.